This passage covers 5 T cell receptor beta chains from one sample sequenced in a study of blood T cells in healthy people across ages. A sample-barcoded 5' primer and a J-beta primer mix were used in a second PCR of roughly 6 to 11 cycles. From the 5' RACE reads, TCRdb called clonotypes with MiXCR, one entry per CDR3 protein. This sample has under 750,000 distinct CDR3 sequences, with around 48% found just once. Sequences were obtained from blood. These receptors were collected from a man older than 75 in good health.

About this clonotype: Its ends do not fully match the called genes, so a read error is possible. J is TRBJ1-4 and V is TRBV2; 10 bases align to TRBD1. The CDR3 covers 14 residues. CDR1 SNHLY and CDR2 FYNNEI come from the germline V gene. This CDR3 is CACSPDRGSEKLFF. In nucleotides, the CDR3 is TGTGCCTGCAGCCCGGACAGGGGGAGTGAAAAACTGTTTTTT.

This clonotype was observed a few times. J is TRBJ1-2 and V is TRBV5-1; D unresolved. Germline lookup yields CDR1 SGHRS and CDR2 YFSETQ. The V end was cut by 3 bases, the J end by 8 bases, with 11 bases between. There are 12 residues in the CDR3. CDR3 sequence: CASSYDTAGYTF. CDR3 in DNA: TGCGCCAGCAGCTATGACACGGCAGGCTACACCTTC.

This clonotype occurred a few times. The V gene is TRBV29-1, the J gene TRBJ2-3; 7 nucleotides agree with TRBD2. After removal of 4 bases from V and 1 base from J, the junction contained 11 bases not matched to a gene. Germline CDR1 SQVTM, CDR2 ANQGSEA. The CDR3 runs 16 residues. In nucleotides, the CDR3 is TGCAGCGTTGTTCTTTCGGGTGCGGGAGGCACAGATACGCAGTATTTT. It is translated as CSVVLSGAGGTDTQYF.

This CDR3 is CASSSSSGFYNEQFF. The CDR3 nucleotides are TGTGCCAGCAGTTCCTCTAGCGGCTTCTACAATGAGCAGTTCTTC. V is TRBV27 and J is TRBJ2-1, with 7 positions matching TRBD2. This CDR3 region has 15 residues. V was clipped by 4 bases and J by 3 bases; unmatched bases: 6. Germline V gene sequence: CDR1 MNHEY, CDR2 SMNVEV (reference sequence).

The rearrangement links TRBV7-9 to TRBJ2-7; D uncertain. This CDR3 has 16 amino acids. Germline values: CDR1 SEHNR, CDR2 FQNEAQ (reference sequence). Trimming shortened V by 4 bases and J by 0 bases, and 16 bases separated the two germline ends. The CDR3 DNA sequence: TGTGCCAGCAGCTCCTCGACTGTCAGGAGCTCCTACGAGCAGTACTTC. Translated, it gives CASSSSTVRSSYEQYF.